This T cell receptor (beta chain) originates from a study of T cells in Graves' hyperthyroidism and ophthalmopathy. In the study overall: Peripheral blood collection took place at initial diagnosis, before any treatment.

Study conclusions and caveats: A 13 V-J model separated ophthalmopathy from stable hyperthyroidism.

This clonotype was seen more than once but under ten times. Its antigen is still unknown. The germline V gene encodes CDR1 SGHTA and CDR2 FQGTGA. V lost 5 bases to trimming and J lost 7 bases; unmatched junction nucleotides: 12. The CDR3 is 15 residues long. TCR beta CDR3 regions were amplified from RNA. The HTBI primer set was used in a first-round RT-PCR of the TCR CDR3. TCRdb reanalysed the multiplex PCR reads using MiXCR and keeps one entry per CDR3 protein. The sample lists approximately 400,000 distinct CDR3 sequences; around a sixth were seen once. The gene calls are TRBV7-3 and TRBJ2-7, with 9 bases lining up with TRBD2. The specimen sequenced was blood. The clonotype originates from a woman aged 18-29 years with Graves' hyperthyroidism. This chain's CDR3 is CASSPELAGIREQYF. CDR3 nucleotide sequence: TGTGCCAGCAGCCCCGAGCTAGCGGGGATACGGGAGCAGTACTTC.